The clone carrying this T cell receptor (beta chain) occurred a few times. The antigen remains undetermined. The J segment lost 4 bases and the V segment lost 2 bases, leaving 4 bases of the junction unmatched. This CDR3 has 15 residues. The germline V gene has CDR1 MNHNS and CDR2 SASEGT. The sample originates from a study of CD8 T cells in ankylosing spondylitis. With molecular barcodes, quantitative 5'-RACE was used to make the TCR beta libraries. TCRdb fed the 5' RACE reads into MiXCR, producing one record per CDR3 protein. The sample has more than 250,000 distinct CDR3 sequences, less than 10% seen once. Points from the study as a whole: Eight or nine highly homologous variants made up a TCR beta motif that seemed to typify ankylosing spondylitis blood.

The chain combines TRBV6-1 with TRBJ2-2; 7 bases match TRBD2. The clonotype comes from a male donor with ankylosing spondylitis. Sequencing input: blood, either unsorted or a sorted T cell fraction (not recorded which). CDR3: CASSEIWGGTGELFF. The DNA for the CDR3 is TGTGCCAGCAGTGAAATTTGGGGGGGCACCGGGGAGCTGTTTTTT.